This TCR beta chain was identified during a study of blood T cell repertoires in COVID-19. Looking at the study overall: PBMCs, B-cell-depleted T cells, or T cells provided the cDNA or gDNA that made up the material.

This clone has a single count. This CDR3 region has 14 residues. CDR1 is SEHNR and CDR2 is FQNEAQ in the germline V gene (reference sequence). V dropped 5 bases and J dropped 3 bases, with 14 bases sitting between them. In the authors' methods: Amplified reference gene primers provided the basis for estimating nucleated cell counts. Produced via immunoSEQ multiplex PCR; TCRdb's table is partial and in-frame only. Clone size and V and J calls were adopted from that table, with D and trimming inferred from the DNA. Counted here are under 200,000 clones, 70% to 90% occurring once; the ten biggest clones make up less than 0.7%. One Seattle source followed patients from active infection through their disease course.

V is TRBV7-9 and J is TRBJ2-7, with D maybe TRBD1 (6 bases). Sequenced sample: peripheral blood. The sequence came from a man in his 60s with COVID-19, enrolled during active disease. The chain's CDR3 is CASSRRTEIYEQYF. CDR3 in DNA: TGTGCCAGCAGCCGACGGACAGAGATCTACGAGCAGTACTTC.